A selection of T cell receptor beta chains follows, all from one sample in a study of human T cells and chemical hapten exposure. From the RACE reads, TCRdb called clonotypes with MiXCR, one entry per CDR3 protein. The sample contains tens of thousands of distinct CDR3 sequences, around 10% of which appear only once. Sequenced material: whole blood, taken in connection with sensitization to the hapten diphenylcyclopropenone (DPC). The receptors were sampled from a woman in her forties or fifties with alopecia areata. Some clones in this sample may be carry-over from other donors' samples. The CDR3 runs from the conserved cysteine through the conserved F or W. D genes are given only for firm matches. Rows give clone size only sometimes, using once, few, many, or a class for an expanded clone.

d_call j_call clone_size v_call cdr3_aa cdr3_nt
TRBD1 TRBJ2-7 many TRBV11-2 CASSFGTGSYEQYF TGTGCCAGCAGCTTCGGGACAGGGTCCTACGAGCAGTACTTC
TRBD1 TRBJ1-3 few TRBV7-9 CASSGQGQSSGNTIYF TGTGCCAGCAGCGGACAGGGACAGAGCTCTGGAAACACCATATATTTT
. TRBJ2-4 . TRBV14 CASSQGTGSAKNIQYF TGTGCCAGCAGCCAAGGAACAGGGTCGGCCAAAAACATTCAGTACTTC
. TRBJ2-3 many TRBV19 CASTRGTATDTQYF TGTGCCAGCACCCGGGGGACAGCCACAGATACGCAGTATTTT
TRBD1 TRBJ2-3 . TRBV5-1 CASSYRDSSTDTQYF TGCGCCAGCAGCTACCGGGACAGCTCCACAGATACGCAGTATTTT
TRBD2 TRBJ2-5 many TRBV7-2 CASSLGLAGGQETQYF TGTGCCAGCAGCTTAGGACTAGCGGGAGGTCAGGAGACCCAGTACTTC
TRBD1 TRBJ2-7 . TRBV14 CASSRRGTGGYEQYF TGTGCCAGCAGCCGACGTGGTACAGGGGGCTACGAGCAGTACTTC
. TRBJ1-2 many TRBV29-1 CSVEEYREAGYTF TGCAGCGTTGAAGAGTATAGGGAGGCGGGCTACACCTTC
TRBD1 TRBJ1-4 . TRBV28 CASSSTGTGNEKLFF TGTGCCAGCAGTTCTACCGGGACAGGGAATGAAAAACTGTTTTTT
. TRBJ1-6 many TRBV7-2 CASSLVPGVDNSPLHF TGTGCCAGCAGCTTAGTTCCGGGAGTCGATAATTCACCCCTCCACTTT
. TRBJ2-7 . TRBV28 CASSPQGYYEQYF TGTGCCAGCAGTCCACAGGGTTACTACGAGCAGTACTTC
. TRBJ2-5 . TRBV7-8 CASSFGATPPLQTQYF TGTGCCAGCAGCTTTGGGGCTACGCCCCCTCTCCAGACCCAGTACTTC
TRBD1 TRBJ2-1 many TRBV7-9 CASSPLEGAQSFF TGTGCCAGCAGCCCCTTAGAGGGGGCTCAGTCGTTCTTC
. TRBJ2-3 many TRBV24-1 CATSTYRDGDTQYF TGTGCCACTTCGACCTACAGGGATGGCGATACGCAGTATTTT
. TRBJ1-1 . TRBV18 CASSPPGNTEAFF TGTGCCAGCTCACCACCAGGGAACACTGAAGCTTTCTTT
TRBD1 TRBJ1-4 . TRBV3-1 CASSPYTTGEAEKLFF TGTGCCAGCAGCCCCTACACGACAGGGGAAGCCGAAAAACTGTTTTTT
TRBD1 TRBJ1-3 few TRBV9 CASSLNQGGSGNTIYF TGTGCCAGCAGCCTCAACCAGGGGGGCTCTGGAAACACCATATATTTT
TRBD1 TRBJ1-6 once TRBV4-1 CASSQGSYSVGQGASLHF TGCGCCAGCAGCCAAGGATCCTACTCAGTGGGACAGGGGGCATCCCTCCACTTT
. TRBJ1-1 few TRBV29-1 CSVEKVIDPEAFF TGCAGCGTTGAAAAGGTTATTGATCCTGAAGCTTTCTTT
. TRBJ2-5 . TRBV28 CASSFAGRETQYF TGTGCCAGCAGTTTCGCAGGGAGGGAGACCCAGTACTTC
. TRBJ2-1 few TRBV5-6 CASSLGPDSGF TGTGCCAGCAGCTTGGGGCCAGATTCGGGCTTC
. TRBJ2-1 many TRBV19 CASSIGSDSYNEQFF TGTGCCAGTAGTATCGGTAGCGACTCCTACAATGAGCAGTTCTTC